Included here is one T cell receptor beta chain sequence, with context. These data belong to a study of blood T cell repertoires in COVID-19. Germline CDR1 is ENHRY and CDR2 is SYGVKD. CDR3 length: 14 residues. The V and J ends lost 5 bases and 8 bases, in that order; junction bases with no gene match: 6. Per the original methods: Researchers report that nucleated cell counts were estimated from reference gene primer amplification. Clones were sequenced by immunoSEQ multiplex PCR, and TCRdb holds only the in-frame ones, with some missing. Clone size and V and J calls were adopted from that table, with D and trimming inferred from the DNA. The table lists over 70,000 clones, 80% to 90% of them singletons.

The specimen was peripheral blood. The TCR was taken from a man at least 80 years old with acute or convalescent COVID-19. The chain is built from TRBV10-3 and TRBJ2-3; 11 nucleotides align to TRBD2. The CDR3 sequence: CAISPAGTSGTQYF. CDR3 bases: TGTGCCATCAGTCCAGCCGGGACTAGCGGTACGCAGTATTTT.